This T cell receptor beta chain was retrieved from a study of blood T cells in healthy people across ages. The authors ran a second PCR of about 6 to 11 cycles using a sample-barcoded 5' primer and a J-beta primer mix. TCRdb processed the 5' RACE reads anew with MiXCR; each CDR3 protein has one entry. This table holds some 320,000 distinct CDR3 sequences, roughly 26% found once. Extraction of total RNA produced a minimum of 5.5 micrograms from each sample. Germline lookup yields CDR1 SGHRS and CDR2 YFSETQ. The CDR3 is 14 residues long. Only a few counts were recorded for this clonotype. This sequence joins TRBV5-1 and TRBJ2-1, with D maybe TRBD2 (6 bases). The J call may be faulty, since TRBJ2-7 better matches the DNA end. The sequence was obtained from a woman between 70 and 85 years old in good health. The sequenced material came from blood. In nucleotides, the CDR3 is TGCGCCAGCAGTCGGGACTCCTACTCCTACGAGCAGTACTTC. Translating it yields CASSRDSYSYEQYF.